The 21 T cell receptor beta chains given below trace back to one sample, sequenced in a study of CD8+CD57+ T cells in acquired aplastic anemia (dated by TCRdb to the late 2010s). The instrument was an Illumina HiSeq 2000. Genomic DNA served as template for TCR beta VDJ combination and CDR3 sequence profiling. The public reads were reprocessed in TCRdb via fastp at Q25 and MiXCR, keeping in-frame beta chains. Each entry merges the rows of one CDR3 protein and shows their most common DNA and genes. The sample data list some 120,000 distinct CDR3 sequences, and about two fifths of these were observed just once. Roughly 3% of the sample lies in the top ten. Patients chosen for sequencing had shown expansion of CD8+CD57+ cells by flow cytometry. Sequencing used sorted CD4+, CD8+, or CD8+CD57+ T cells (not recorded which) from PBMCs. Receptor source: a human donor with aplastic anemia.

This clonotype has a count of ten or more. The CDR3 nucleotides read TGTGCCAGCAGCCAAGTGCTCCCGGGACCAGGCGAAAAACTGTTTTTT. It is translated as CASSQVLPGPGEKLFF. The V and J genes are TRBV14 and TRBJ1-4, with a weak D call TRBD1 (5 bases). V lost 1 base, J lost 8 bases, and 17 bases lay in between. CDR1 and CDR2 (germline): SGHDN, FVKESK. This CDR3 has 16 residues.

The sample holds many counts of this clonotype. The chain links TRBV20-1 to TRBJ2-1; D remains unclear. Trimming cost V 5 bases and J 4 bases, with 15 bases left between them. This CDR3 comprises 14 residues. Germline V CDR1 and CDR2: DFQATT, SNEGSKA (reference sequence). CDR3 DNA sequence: TGCAGTGCTCGAGGCCACAGATCTTACAATGAGCAGTTCTTC. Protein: CSARGHRSYNEQFF.

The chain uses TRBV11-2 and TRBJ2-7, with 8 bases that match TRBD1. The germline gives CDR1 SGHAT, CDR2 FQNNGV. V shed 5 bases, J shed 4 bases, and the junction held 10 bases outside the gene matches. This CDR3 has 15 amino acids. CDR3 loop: CASSRGFRGLYEQYF. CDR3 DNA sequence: TGTGCCAGCAGCCGCGGCTTCAGGGGGCTTTACGAGCAGTACTTC.

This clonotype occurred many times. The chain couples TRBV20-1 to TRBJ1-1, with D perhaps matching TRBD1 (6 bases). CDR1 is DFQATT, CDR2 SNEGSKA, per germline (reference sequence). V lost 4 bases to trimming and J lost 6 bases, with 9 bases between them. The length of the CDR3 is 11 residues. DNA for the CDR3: TGCAGTGCTAAGAGGGGGGCTGAAGCTTTCTTT. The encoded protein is CSAKRGAEAFF.

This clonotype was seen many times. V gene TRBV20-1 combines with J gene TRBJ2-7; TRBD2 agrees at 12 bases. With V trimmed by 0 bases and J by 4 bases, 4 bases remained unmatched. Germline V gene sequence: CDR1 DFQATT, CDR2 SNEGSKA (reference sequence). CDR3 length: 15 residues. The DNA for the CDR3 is TGCAGTGCTAGAGATGCTAGCGGGGGGGCATACGAGCAGTACGTC. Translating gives CSARDASGGAYEQYV.

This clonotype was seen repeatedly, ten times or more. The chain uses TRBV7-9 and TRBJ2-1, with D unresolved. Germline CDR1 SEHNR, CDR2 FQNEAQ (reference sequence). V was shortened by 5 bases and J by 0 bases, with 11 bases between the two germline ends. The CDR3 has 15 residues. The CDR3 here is CASSERSISYNEQFF. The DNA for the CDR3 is TGTGCCAGCAGCGAACGGTCAATCTCCTACAATGAGCAGTTCTTC.

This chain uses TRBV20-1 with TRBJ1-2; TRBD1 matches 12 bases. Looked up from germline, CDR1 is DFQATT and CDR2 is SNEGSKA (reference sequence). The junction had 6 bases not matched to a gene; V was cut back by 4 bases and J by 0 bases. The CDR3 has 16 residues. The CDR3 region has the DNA TGCAGTGCTAACGGGGACAGGGGGCTAGCTAACTATGGCTACACCTTC. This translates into CSANGDRGLANYGYTF.

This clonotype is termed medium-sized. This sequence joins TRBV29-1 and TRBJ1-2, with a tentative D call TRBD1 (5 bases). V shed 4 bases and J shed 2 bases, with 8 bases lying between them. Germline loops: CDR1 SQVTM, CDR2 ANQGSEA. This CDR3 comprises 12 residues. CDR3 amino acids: CSVGGGNYGYTF. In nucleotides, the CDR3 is TGCAGCGTTGGGGGGGGAAACTATGGCTACACCTTC.

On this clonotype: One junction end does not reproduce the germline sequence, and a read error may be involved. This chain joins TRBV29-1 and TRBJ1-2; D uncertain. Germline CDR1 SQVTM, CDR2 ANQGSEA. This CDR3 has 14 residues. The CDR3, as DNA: TGCAGCGTTGCCCGAGACCGGGGAAAAGAGGGCTGCACCTTC. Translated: CSVARDRGKEGCTF.

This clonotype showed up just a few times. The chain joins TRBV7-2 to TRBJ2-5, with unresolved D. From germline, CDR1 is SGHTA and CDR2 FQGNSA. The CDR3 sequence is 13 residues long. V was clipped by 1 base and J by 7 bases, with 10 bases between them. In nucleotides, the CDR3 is TGTGCCAGCAGCTTAGGGGGTGAAAGGACCCAGTACTTC. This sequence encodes CASSLGGERTQYF.

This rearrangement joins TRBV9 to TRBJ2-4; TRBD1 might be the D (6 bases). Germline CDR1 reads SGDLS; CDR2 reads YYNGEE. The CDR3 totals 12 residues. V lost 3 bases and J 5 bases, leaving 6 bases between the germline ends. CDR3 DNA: TGTGCCAGCAGCGCAGGGGAAAACATTCAGTACTTC. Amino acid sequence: CASSAGENIQYF. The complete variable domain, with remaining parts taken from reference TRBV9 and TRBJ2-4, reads DSGVTQTPKHLITATGQRVTLRCSPRSGDLSVYWYQQSLDQGLQFLIQYYNGEERAKGNILERFSAQQFPDLHSELNLSSLELGDSALYFCASSAGENIQYFGAGTRLSVL.

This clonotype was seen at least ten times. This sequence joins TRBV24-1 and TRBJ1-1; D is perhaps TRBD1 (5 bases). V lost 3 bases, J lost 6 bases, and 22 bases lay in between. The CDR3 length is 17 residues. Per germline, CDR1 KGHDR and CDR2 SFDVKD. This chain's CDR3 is CATSDQTSVDSGPEAFF. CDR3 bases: TGTGCCACCAGTGATCAGACTAGTGTCGATTCAGGGCCTGAAGCTTTCTTT.

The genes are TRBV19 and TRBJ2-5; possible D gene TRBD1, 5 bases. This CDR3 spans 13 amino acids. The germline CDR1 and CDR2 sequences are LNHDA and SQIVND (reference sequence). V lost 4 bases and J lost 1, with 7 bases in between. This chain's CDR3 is CASSTGFQETQYF. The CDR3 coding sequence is TGTGCCAGTAGTACAGGGTTCCAAGAGACCCAGTACTTC.

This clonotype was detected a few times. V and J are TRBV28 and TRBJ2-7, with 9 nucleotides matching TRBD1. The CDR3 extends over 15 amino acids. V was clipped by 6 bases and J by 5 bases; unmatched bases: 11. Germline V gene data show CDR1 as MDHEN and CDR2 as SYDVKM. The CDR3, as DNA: TGTGCCAGCAGAACGAGAGGACAGGGGCGTCACGAGCAGTACTTC. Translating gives CASRTRGQGRHEQYF.

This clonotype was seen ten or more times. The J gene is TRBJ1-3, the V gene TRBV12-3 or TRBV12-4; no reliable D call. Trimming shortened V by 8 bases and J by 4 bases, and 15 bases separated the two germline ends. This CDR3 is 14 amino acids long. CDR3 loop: CASGEVGPGNTIYF. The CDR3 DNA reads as TGTGCCAGCGGTGAGGTTGGCCCCGGAAACACCATATATTTT.

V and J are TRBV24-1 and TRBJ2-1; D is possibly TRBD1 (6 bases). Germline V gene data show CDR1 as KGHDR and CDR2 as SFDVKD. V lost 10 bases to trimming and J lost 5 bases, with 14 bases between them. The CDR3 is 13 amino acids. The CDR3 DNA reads TGTGCCACTTTATTACGACAGGACAATGAGCAGTTCTTC. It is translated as CATLLRQDNEQFF.

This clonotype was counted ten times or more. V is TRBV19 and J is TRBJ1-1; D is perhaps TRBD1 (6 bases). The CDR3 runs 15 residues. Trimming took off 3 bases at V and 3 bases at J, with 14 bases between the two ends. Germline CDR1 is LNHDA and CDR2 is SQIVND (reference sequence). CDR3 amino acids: CASSIYSGDDTEAFF. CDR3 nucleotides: TGTGCCAGTAGTATTTATTCAGGGGACGACACTGAAGCTTTCTTT.

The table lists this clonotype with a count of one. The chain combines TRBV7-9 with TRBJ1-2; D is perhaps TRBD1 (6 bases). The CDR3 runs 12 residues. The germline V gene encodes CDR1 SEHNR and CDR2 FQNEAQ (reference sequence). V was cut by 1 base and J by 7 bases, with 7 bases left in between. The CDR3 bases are TGTGCCAGCAGCTTAGGCAGGGGTGGCTACACCTTC. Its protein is CASSLGRGGYTF.

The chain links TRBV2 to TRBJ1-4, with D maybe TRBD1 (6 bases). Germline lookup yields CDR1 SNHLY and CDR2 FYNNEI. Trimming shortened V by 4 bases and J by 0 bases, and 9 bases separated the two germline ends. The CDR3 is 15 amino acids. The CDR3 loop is CASSAGHTTNEKLFF. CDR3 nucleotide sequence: TGTGCCAGCAGTGCGGGACACACAACTAATGAAAAACTGTTTTTT.

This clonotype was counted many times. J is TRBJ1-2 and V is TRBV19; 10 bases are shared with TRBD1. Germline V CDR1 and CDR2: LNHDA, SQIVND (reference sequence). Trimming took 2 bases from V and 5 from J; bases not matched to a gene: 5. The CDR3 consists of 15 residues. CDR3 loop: CASSISTGGSYGYTF. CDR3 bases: TGTGCCAGTAGTATATCGACAGGGGGCTCTTATGGCTACACCTTC.

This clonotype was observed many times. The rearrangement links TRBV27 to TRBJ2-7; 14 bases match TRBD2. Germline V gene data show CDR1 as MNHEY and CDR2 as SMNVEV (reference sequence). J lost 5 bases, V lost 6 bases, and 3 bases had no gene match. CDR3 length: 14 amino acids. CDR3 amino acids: CASRRLAGGHEQYF. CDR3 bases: TGTGCCAGCAGGAGACTAGCGGGGGGGCACGAGCAGTACTTC.